This TCR beta chain was identified in a study of cytomegalovirus exposure and HLA in healthy donors. The wider study: Later analysis reported that the 110 or so validation repertoires shared the platform of the approximately 690 first-cohort repertoires.

Produced via immunoSEQ multiplex PCR; TCRdb's table is partial and in-frame only. The data show about 260,000 clones, less than 95% seen once. This clone came up once. Sequencing was performed on PBMCs. This receptor was obtained from a woman aged 30 to 39 in good health and CMV-seronegative.

The CDR3: CASSVGPSVGYEQYF. CDR3 nucleotides: TGTGCCAGCAGCGTAGGTCCCTCGGTCGGCTACGAGCAGTACTTC. The chain is built from TRBV9 and TRBJ2-7; D is uncertain. The CDR3 spans 15 residues. Germline loops: CDR1 SGDLS, CDR2 YYNGEE. The germline V and J ends were trimmed by 0 bases and 3 bases, with 13 bases remaining between them. Using reference TRBV9 and TRBJ2-7 for the parts outside the CDR3, the full variable domain is DSGVTQTPKHLITATGQRVTLRCSPRSGDLSVYWYQQSLDQGLQFLIQYYNGEERAKGNILERFSAQQFPDLHSELNLSSLELGDSALYFCASSVGPSVGYEQYFGPGTRLTVT.